This T cell receptor (beta chain) is drawn from a study of blood T cells in healthy people across ages. With a J-beta primer mix and a sample-barcoded 5' primer, a second PCR ran roughly 6 to 11 cycles. In TCRdb, the 5' RACE reads were re-called with MiXCR into one record per CDR3 protein. The sample holds 590,000 or so distinct CDR3 sequences; 25% to 30% are singletons and the top ten take 15% to 17%. As regards this clonotype: A single base separates this from a much larger clone, so it may be a read error.

Sequencing used blood. The receptor was derived from a woman older than 75 in good health.

CDR3 residues: CSASGASSNQPQHF. As DNA, the CDR3 is TGCAGTGCTAGTGGGGCCAGTAGCAATCAGCCCCAGCATTTT. The chain has TRBV20-1 and TRBJ1-5; maybe TRBD1 (5 bases). There are 14 residues in the CDR3. V lost 3 bases and J 0 bases, leaving 9 bases between the germline ends. Germline assignment: CDR1 DFQATT and CDR2 SNEGSKA (reference sequence).